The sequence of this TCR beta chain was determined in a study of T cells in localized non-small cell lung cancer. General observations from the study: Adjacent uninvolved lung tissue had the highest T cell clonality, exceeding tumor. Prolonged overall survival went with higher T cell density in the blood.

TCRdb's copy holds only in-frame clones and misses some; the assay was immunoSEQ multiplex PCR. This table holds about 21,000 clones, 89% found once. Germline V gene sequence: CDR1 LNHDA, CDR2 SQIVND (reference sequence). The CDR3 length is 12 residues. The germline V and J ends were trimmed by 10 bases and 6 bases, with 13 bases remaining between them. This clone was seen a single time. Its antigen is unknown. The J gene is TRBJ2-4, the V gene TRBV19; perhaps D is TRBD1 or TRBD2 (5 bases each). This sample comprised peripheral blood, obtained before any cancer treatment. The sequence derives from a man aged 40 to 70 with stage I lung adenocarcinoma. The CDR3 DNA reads TGTGCCACCCTTACCGGGACAAACATTCAGTACTTC. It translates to CATLTGTNIQYF.